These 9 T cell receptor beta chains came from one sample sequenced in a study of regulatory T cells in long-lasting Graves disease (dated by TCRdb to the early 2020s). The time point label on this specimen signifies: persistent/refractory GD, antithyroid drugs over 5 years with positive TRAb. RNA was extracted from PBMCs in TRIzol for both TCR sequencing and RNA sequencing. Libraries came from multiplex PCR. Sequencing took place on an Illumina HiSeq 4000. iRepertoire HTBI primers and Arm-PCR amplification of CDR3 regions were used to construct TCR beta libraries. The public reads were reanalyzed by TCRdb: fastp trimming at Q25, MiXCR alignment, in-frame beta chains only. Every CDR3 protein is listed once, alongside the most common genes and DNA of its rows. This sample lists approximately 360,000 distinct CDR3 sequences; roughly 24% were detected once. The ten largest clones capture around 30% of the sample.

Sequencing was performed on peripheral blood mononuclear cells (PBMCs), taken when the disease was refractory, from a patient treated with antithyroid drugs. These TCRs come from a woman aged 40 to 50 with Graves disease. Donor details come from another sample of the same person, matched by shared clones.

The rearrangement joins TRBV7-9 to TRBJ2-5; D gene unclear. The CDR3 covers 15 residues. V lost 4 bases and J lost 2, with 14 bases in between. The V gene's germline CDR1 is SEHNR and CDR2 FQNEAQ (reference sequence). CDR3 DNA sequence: TGTGCCAGCAGCTCCCCTCCAGCGAGGCAAGAGACCCAGTACTTC. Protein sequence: CASSSPPARQETQYF.

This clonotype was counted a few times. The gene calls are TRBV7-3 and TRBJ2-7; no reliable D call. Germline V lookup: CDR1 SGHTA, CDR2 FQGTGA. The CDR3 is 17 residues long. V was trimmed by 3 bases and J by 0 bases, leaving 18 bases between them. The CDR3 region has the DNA TGTGCCAGCAGCTTCCCCGGTACCCTTTCCAACTCCTACGAGCAGTACTTC. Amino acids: CASSFPGTLSNSYEQYF.

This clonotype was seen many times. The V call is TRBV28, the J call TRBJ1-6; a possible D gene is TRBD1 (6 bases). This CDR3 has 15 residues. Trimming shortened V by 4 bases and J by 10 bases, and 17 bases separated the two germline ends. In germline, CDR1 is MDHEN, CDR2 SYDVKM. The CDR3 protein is CASSWLGAGLSPLHF. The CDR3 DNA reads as TGTGCCAGCAGTTGGCTGGGGGCGGGATTGTCACCCCTCCACTTT.

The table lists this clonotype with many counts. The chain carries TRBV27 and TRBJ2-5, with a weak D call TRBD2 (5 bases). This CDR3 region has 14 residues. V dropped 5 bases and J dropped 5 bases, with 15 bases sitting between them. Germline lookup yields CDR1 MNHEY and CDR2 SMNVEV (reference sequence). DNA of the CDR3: TGTGCCAGCAGTCCAACTAGTTCCTCTGAGACCCAGTACTTC. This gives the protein CASSPTSSSETQYF.

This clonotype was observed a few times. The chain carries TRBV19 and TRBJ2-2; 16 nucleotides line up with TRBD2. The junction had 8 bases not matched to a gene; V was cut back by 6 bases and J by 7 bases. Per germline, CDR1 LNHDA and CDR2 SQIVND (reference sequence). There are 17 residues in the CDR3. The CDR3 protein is CASRGLAGGPSGGELFF. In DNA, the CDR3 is TGTGCCAGTAGGGGACTAGCGGGAGGGCCTAGTGGCGGGGAGCTGTTTTTT. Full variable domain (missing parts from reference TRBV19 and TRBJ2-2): DGGITQSPKYLFRKEGQNVTLSCEQNLNHDAMYWYRQDPGQGLRLIYYSQIVNDFQKGDIAEGYSVSREKKESFPLTVTSAQKNPTAFYLCASRGLAGGPSGGELFFGEGSRLTVL.

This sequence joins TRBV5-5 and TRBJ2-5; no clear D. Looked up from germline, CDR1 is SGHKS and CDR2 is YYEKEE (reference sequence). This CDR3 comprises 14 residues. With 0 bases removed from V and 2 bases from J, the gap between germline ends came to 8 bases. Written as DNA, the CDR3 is TGTGCCAGCAGCTTGGACGGACGTCAAGAGACCCAGTACTTC. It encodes CASSLDGRQETQYF.

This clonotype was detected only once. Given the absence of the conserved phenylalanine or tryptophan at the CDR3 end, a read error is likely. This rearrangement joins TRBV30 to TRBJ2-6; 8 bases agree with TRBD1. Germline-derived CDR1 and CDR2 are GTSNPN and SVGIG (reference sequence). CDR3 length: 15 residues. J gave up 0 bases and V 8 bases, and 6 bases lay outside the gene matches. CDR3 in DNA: TGTGCCGGCTCAACAGGGGGCTCTGGGGCCAACGTCCTGACTCTC. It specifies CAGSTGGSGANVLTL.

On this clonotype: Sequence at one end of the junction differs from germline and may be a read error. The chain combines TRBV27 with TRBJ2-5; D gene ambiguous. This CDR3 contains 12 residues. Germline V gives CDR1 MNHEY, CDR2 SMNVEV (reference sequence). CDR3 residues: CARTADQETQYF. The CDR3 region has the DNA TGTGCCAGGACGGCTGACCAGGAGACCCAGTACTTC.

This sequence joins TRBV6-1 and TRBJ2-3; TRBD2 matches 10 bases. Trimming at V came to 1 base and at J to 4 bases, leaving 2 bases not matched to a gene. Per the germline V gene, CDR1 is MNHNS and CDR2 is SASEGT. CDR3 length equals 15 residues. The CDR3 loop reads CASSEGTSGSDTQYF. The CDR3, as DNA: TGTGCCAGCAGTGAAGGGACTAGCGGATCAGATACGCAGTATTTT.